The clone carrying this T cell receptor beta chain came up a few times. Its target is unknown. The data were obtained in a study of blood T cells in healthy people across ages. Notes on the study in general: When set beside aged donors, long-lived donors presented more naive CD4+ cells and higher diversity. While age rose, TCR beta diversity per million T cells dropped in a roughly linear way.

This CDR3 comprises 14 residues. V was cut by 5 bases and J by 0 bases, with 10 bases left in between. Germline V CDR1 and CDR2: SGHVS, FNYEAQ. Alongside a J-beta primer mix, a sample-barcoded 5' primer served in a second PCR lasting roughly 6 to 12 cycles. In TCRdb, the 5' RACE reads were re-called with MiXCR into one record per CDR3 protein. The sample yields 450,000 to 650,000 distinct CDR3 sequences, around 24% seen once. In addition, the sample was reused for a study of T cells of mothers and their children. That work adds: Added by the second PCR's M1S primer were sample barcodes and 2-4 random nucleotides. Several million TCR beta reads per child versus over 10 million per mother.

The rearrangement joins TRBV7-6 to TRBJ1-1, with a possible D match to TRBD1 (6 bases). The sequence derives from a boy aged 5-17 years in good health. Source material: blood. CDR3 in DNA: TGTGCCAGCAGCACAGGGCCCCTGAACACTGAAGCTTTCTTT. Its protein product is CASSTGPLNTEAFF.